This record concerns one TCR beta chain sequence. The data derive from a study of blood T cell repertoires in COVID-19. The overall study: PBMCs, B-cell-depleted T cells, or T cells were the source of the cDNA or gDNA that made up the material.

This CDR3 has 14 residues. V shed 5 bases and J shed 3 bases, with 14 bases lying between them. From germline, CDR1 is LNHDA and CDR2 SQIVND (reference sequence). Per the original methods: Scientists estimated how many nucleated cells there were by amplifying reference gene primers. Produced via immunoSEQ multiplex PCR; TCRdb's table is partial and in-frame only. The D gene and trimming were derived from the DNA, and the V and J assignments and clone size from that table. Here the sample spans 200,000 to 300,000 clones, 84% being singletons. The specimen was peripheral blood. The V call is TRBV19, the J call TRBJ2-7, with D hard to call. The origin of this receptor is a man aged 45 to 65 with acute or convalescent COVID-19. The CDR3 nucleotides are TGTGCCAGTAGTGCCGCACACCCAAACTACGAGCAGTACTTC. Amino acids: CASSAAHPNYEQYF.